What follows are 20 T cell receptor beta chains derived from one specimen sequenced in a study of tissue T cells after allogeneic stem cell transplantation. Sequencing used immunoSEQ multiplex PCR; TCRdb keeps in-frame clones, though not all of them. Seen here are 1,600 or so clones, 40% to 60% observed once, and the top ten hold 30% to 35%. Time point: mouse harvest day 14 after allogeneic transplant. Mouse grafts combined 10^7 T-cell-depleted bone marrow cells with 10^6 splenic CD5+ T cells. The material sequenced was spleen. The origin of the receptors is a female BALB/c mouse given C57BL/6 T cells with graft-versus-host disease after an allogeneic hematopoietic cell transplant.

As for this clone: The germline and genes are mouse ones. The read halts 1 residue ahead of the CDR3 end, with the missing end drawn from the germline J gene. The chain links TRBV29 to TRBJ2-7; 8 bases map to TRBD1. The CDR3 contains 15 residues. V dropped 5 bases and J dropped 4; count of bases not matched to a gene: 10. CDR1 and CDR2 from the germline V gene are MSHET and SYDVDS. CDR3 bases read: TGTGCTAGCAGTCCCCGGGACAGGAGGTTTTATGAACAGTAC. This gives the protein CASSPRDRRFYEQY. The full CDR3 protein reads CASSPRDRRFYEQYF.

As concerns this clone: Gene names refer to mouse genes. Read coverage stops 1 residue before the CDR3 terminus; the germline J gene supplies the remainder. The chain is built from TRBV16 and TRBJ1-3; D is uncertain. Germline V gene data show CDR1 as SGHSA and CDR2 as FRNQAP. The CDR3 sequence is 14 residues long. Trimming pared 1 base from V and 0 bases from J, leaving 4 bases between. The sequenced part of the CDR3 DNA is TGTGCAAGCAGCTTAGGGAATTCTGGAAATACGCTCTAT. It codes for CASSLGNSGNTLY. The CDR3 in its entirety is CASSLGNSGNTLYF.

As for this clone: The gene names here belong to mouse. The read halts 1 residue ahead of the CDR3 end, with the missing end drawn from the germline J gene. The V call is TRBV13-2, the J call TRBJ2-7, with 8 bases fitting TRBD2. Per germline, CDR1 NNHNN and CDR2 SYGAGS (reference sequence). This CDR3 spans 14 amino acids. V was clipped by 0 bases and J by 4 bases; unmatched bases: 3. The CDR3 DNA, read in part, is TGTGCCAGCGGTGATGGAGGACTGGGATATGAACAGTAC. Its translation is CASGDGGLGYEQY. In full, the CDR3 is CASGDGGLGYEQYF.

Concerning this clone itself: The germline and genes are mouse ones. The read terminates 1 residue ahead of where the CDR3 ends, so the germline J gene completes it. The chain couples TRBV12-2 to TRBJ1-4; TRBD1 aligns across 12 bases. CDR1 is SGHLS, CDR2 HYDKME, per germline. Trimming took 2 bases from V and 7 from J; bases not matched to a gene: 4. The CDR3 consists of 15 residues. The CDR3 DNA, read in part, is TGTGCCAGCTCTCCCGGGACAGGGGGCCCCGAAAGATTATTT. Protein sequence: CASSPGTGGPERLF. The entire CDR3 reads CASSPGTGGPERLFF.

This clone was seen only a few times. Mouse germline and gene names are used. The read stops 1 residue short of the end of the CDR3; the missing end is completed from the germline J gene. The V call is TRBV26, the J call TRBJ2-7; TRBD1 matches 9 bases. Germline V gene data show CDR1 as KGHPV and CDR2 as FQNQEV (reference sequence). The CDR3 totals 15 residues. The V gene end was trimmed by 4 bases and the J gene end by 2 bases; junction bases not matched to a gene: 6. The covered CDR3 bases are TGTGCCAGCAGTCAGCAGACAGGGGGTCCCTATGAACAGTAC. Protein product: CASSQQTGGPYEQY. The CDR3 reads in full as CASSQQTGGPYEQYF.

With regard to this clone: Germline and genes here are mouse. The observed sequence ends 1 residue before the CDR3 terminus, with the missing tail filled in from the germline J gene. The J gene is TRBJ2-1, the V gene TRBV23; TRBD2, as called in the table, went unchecked against the DNA. Germline loops: CDR1 KGHTA, CDR2 FQNQQP. The CDR3 totals 13 residues. CDR3 amino acids: CSGDWGGYAEQFF. The part of the CDR3 DNA that was read is TGCTCCGGGGACTGGGGGGGCTATGCTGAGCAGTTC.

Concerning this clone itself: Here the gene names and germline are mouse. The missing CDR3 end, 1 residue past where the read stops, is filled in from the germline J gene. The chain has TRBV16 and TRBJ2-3; no definite D call. The CDR3 loop spans 13 amino acids. V was trimmed by 5 bases and J by 1 base, leaving 7 bases between them. Germline V gene sequence: CDR1 SGHSA, CDR2 FRNQAP. CDR3: CASSPTGAETLYF. The CDR3 DNA, read in part, is TGTGCAAGCAGCCCGACGGGTGCAGAAACGCTGTAT.

By proportion, this clone is large. The germline and genes are mouse ones. The read ends 1 residue shy of where the CDR3 ends; the end is completed using the germline J gene. The chain employs TRBV12-1 and TRBJ2-5; no definite D call. V lost 2 bases, J lost 3 bases, and 11 bases lay in between. Germline CDR1 is SGHSN and CDR2 is HYEKVE. The CDR3 runs 14 residues. This CDR3 is CASSPPQEQDTQYF. CDR3 DNA (partial): TGTGCCAGCTCTCCCCCGCAAGAGCAAGACACCCAGTAC.

In the case of this clone: Germline and genes: mouse. The CDR3 goes on 1 residue after the read ends, and that part is filled in from the germline J gene. The chain has TRBV13-1 and TRBJ2-1; D possibly matches TRBD1 or TRBD2 (5 bases each). The CDR3 has 14 amino acids. Trimming shortened V by 5 bases and J by 3 bases, and 12 bases separated the two germline ends. Germline assignment: CDR1 NSHNY and CDR2 SYGAGN. CDR3 region: CASRRAGGYAEQFF. CDR3 bases read: TGTGCCAGCAGAAGGGCCGGGGGCTATGCTGAGCAGTTC.

About this clone: The gene symbols are mouse symbols. Read sequence stops 1 residue before the CDR3 end, and the germline J gene provides the missing end. The chain has TRBV17 and TRBJ2-7; no firm D call. The CDR3 runs 12 residues. Between the trimmed V and J ends, which lost 4 bases and 4 bases, there was a span of 8 bases. Germline assignment: CDR1 MNHDT and CDR2 YYDKIL. CDR3 DNA (partial): TGTGCTAGCAGTAACGGAAGATATGAACAGTAC. Its protein is CASSNGRYEQY. Given in full, the CDR3 is CASSNGRYEQYF.

There are a few counts of this clone. Gene names refer to mouse genes. The read ends 1 residue shy of where the CDR3 ends; the end is completed using the germline J gene. The chain carries TRBV5 and TRBJ2-2; 8 positions agree with TRBD2. The length of the CDR3 is 17 residues. Looked up from germline, CDR1 is LGHNA and CDR2 is YNLKQL (reference sequence). With 2 bases clipped from V and 0 bases from J, the junction kept 5 bases outside the gene matches. CDR3 DNA, as far as it was read: TGTGCCAGCAGCCAAACAAGACTGGGGACAAACACCGGGCAGCTCTAC. It codes for CASSQTRLGTNTGQLY. The full CDR3 is CASSQTRLGTNTGQLYF.

Turning to this clone: The gene names given are mouse names. The read ends 1 residue shy of where the CDR3 ends; the end is completed using the germline J gene. This rearrangement joins TRBV13-1 to TRBJ2-1, with D perhaps TRBD2 (6 bases). This CDR3 contains 15 residues. Trimming shortened V by 4 bases and J by 4 bases, and 15 bases separated the two germline ends. Germline lookup yields CDR1 NSHNY and CDR2 SYGAGN. CDR3 residues: CASSPRPGGYAEQFF. Partial CDR3 DNA: TGTGCCAGCAGTCCCCGGCCGGGGGGATATGCTGAGCAGTTC.

In this sample, this clone is medium-sized (0.01 to 0.1%). Genes here carry mouse names. The read ends 1 residue before the CDR3 terminus; that terminus is restored from the germline J gene. V usage is TRBV31 and J usage is TRBJ2-7; 10 bases align to TRBD2. Germline V CDR1 and CDR2: GKSSPN, SITVG. The CDR3 is made up of 15 amino acids. Trimming took 2 bases from V and 5 from J; bases not matched to a gene: 9. CDR3: CAWSDPAGGAHEQYF. The covered CDR3 bases are TGTGCCTGGAGTGACCCCGCTGGGGGGGCCCATGAACAGTAC.

This clone was picked up a small number of times. The genes are named according to mouse. Read sequence stops 1 residue before the CDR3 end, and the germline J gene provides the missing end. V is TRBV13-1 and J is TRBJ2-4; 13 positions match TRBD2. The germline CDR1 and CDR2 sequences are NSHNY and SYGAGN. The V and J ends lost 5 bases and 7 bases, in that order; junction bases with no gene match: 1. This CDR3 comprises 13 residues. CDR3 residues: CASRDWGGDTLYF. Incomplete CDR3 DNA: TGTGCCAGCAGGGACTGGGGGGGCGACACCTTGTAC.

This clone has more than one count but fewer than ten. The germline and genes are mouse ones. Sequencing ends 1 residue short of the CDR3 end; the germline J gene provides the rest. This chain links TRBV17 with TRBJ2-4; D gene unclear. Germline-derived CDR1 and CDR2 are MNHDT and YYDKIL. Deletions cut 11 bases from V and 0 bases from J, with 3 bases between. This CDR3 region has 10 residues. The covered CDR3 bases are TGTGCTCGGAGTCAAAACACCTTGTAC. This codes for CARSQNTLY. The complete CDR3 sequence is CARSQNTLYF. Combining the CDR3 with reference TRBV17 and TRBJ2-4 gives the whole variable domain DTTVKQNPRYKLARVGKPVNLICSQTMNHDTMYWYQKKPNQAPKLLLFYYDKILNREADTFEKFQSSRPNNSFCSLYIGSAGLEYSAMYLCARSQNTLYFGAGTRLSVL.

Points on this clone: Germline and genes here are mouse. The missing CDR3 end, 1 residue past where the read stops, is filled in from the germline J gene. The chain couples TRBV3 to TRBJ2-2; 7 nucleotides agree with TRBD1. Germline values: CDR1 SNHLY, CDR2 FYNGKV (reference sequence). Trimming cost V 4 bases and J 0 bases; bases outside gene matches: 2. The CDR3 totals 15 residues. The CDR3 bases that were read are TGTGCCAGCAGCTCGACAGGGACAAACACCGGGCAGCTCTAC. Its translation: CASSSTGTNTGQLY. The entire CDR3 sequence reads CASSSTGTNTGQLYF.

The table lists this clone with a few counts. Gene names denote mouse genes. The DNA ends 1 residue before the CDR3 does, and the rest of the CDR3 is filled in from the germline J gene. This sequence joins TRBV16 and TRBJ2-5; 7 nucleotides line up with TRBD2. The trim removed 4 bases at V and 2 bases at J, leaving 3 bases unmatched. CDR3 length equals 14 residues. Germline V gene data show CDR1 as SGHSA and CDR2 as FRNQAP. CDR3 DNA (partial): TGTGCAAGCAGCTGGGGGGGGACCCAAGACACCCAGTAC. Translation: CASSWGGTQDTQY. The whole CDR3 sequence is CASSWGGTQDTQYF. Full variable domain (remainder filled in from reference TRBV16 and TRBJ2-5): NAGVIQTPRHKVTGKGQEATLWCEPISGHSAVFWYRQTIVQGLEFLTYFRNQAPIDDSGMPKERFSAQMPNQSHSTLKIQSTQPQDSAVYLCASSWGGTQDTQYFGPGTRLLVL.

On this clone itself: Gene names and germline match the mouse. The read comes to an end 1 residue before the CDR3 does, leaving the germline J gene to fill in the end. The sample has other DNA sequences that encode this CDR3 too. The rearrangement links TRBV26 to TRBJ1-2, with 7 bases that match TRBD1. The CDR3 loop spans 14 amino acids. Trimming took 6 bases from V and 0 from J; bases not matched to a gene: 4. The germline V gene encodes CDR1 KGHPV and CDR2 FQNQEV (reference sequence). The covered CDR3 bases are TGTGCCAGCAGCCGGGACAGTGCAAACTCCGACTACACC. Its translation: CASSRDSANSDYT. The CDR3 in its entirety is CASSRDSANSDYTF.

Points on this clone: The gene symbols are mouse symbols. The CDR3 extends 1 residue past the end of the read, so its final part is completed from the germline J gene. Different DNA sequences within this sample yield the same CDR3. The V call is TRBV31, the J call TRBJ2-1; 11 positions agree with TRBD2. Trimming took 1 base from V and 3 from J; bases not matched to a gene: 2. Germline loops: CDR1 GKSSPN, CDR2 SITVG. The CDR3 extends over 15 amino acids. CDR3 sequence reads: CAWSPGTGGYAEQFF. Incomplete CDR3 DNA: TGTGCCTGGAGTCCTGGGACTGGGGGCTATGCTGAGCAGTTC. Variable domain in full (rest from reference TRBV31 and TRBJ2-1): AQTIHQWPVAEIKAVGSPLSLGCTIKGKSSPNLYWYWQATGGTLQQLFYSITVGQVESVVQLNLSASRPKDDQFILSTEKLLLSHSGFYLCAWSPGTGGYAEQFFGPGTRLTVL.

By its share, this clone is large. The genes are named according to mouse. The CDR3 end is not reached by the read, which stops 1 residue before it; the germline J gene fills it in. The gene calls are TRBV13-2 and TRBJ1-5; D possibly corresponds to TRBD1 (6 bases). The CDR3 consists of 15 residues. V was cut by 0 bases and J by 3 bases, with 10 bases left in between. Germline V gives CDR1 NNHNN, CDR2 SYGAGS (reference sequence). CDR3 bases read: TGTGCCAGCGGTGATGCAAGGGGGGTCAACCAGGCTCCGCTT. Translated, it gives CASGDARGVNQAPL. The whole CDR3 sequence reads CASGDARGVNQAPLF.